Listed below are T cell receptor beta chains from one sample, sequenced in a study of beta chain features in type 1 diabetes. Assay used: immunoSEQ multiplex PCR; TCRdb lists only in-frame clones, some missing. The sample lists fewer than 350,000 clones, approximately 8% occurring once. The specimen sequenced was central memory CD4+ T cells from blood. The origin of the receptors is a woman aged 18-29 years in good health. Each CDR3 is given with its conserved first and last residue. D genes are given only for firm matches. The size field is filled for only some rows; it gives once, few, many or a size class.

j_call | d_call | v_call | clone_size | cdr3_aa | cdr3_nt
TRBJ1-2 | NA | TRBV6-5 | few | CASTGGGFSGYTF | TGTGCCAGCACTGGGGGGGGCTTCTCTGGCTACACCTTC
TRBJ1-1 | TRBD1 | TRBV5-6 | few | CASSPLGQRAFF | TGTGCCAGCAGCCCCCTGGGACAGAGGGCTTTCTTT
TRBJ1-5 | NA | TRBV18 | few | CASSRGGVNQPQHF | TGTGCCAGCTCCCGCGGGGGGGTCAATCAGCCCCAGCATTTT
TRBJ2-6 | NA | TRBV5-6 | few | CASSLPGTGANVLTF | TGTGCCAGCAGCTTGCCAGGGACTGGGGCCAACGTCCTGACTTTC
TRBJ1-5 | NA | TRBV6-1 | few | CASSRQANQPQHF | TGTGCCAGCAGCCGACAGGCCAATCAGCCCCAGCATTTT
TRBJ2-7 | TRBD1 | TRBV27 | once | CASSLMGQGQLQYF | TGTGCCAGCAGTTTAATGGGACAGGGACAATTACAGTACTTC
TRBJ1-2 | NA | TRBV9 | NA | CASSSQTGLYGYTF | TGTGCCAGCAGCTCACAGACAGGACTCTATGGCTACACCTTC
TRBJ2-3 | TRBD2 | TRBV18 | NA | CASSPGLAGLYTQYF | TGTGCCAGCTCACCAGGACTAGCGGGGCTGTATACGCAGTATTTT
TRBJ1-6 | TRBD1 | TRBV28 | NA | CASRPHRGIGSPLHF | TGTGCCAGCAGGCCACACAGGGGAATTGGGTCACCCCTCCACTTT
TRBJ1-2 | TRBD1 | TRBV5-4 | many | CASSPTGTYGYTF | TGTGCCAGCAGCCCGACAGGGACCTATGGCTACACCTTC
TRBJ2-1 | NA | TRBV7-2 | few | CASSTQGLSYNEQFF | TGTGCCAGCAGCACCCAGGGATTGTCCTACAATGAGCAGTTCTTC
TRBJ2-3 | NA | TRBV4-3 | NA | CASSQGGRTDTQYF | TGCGCCAGCAGCCAAGGGGGCCGCACAGATACGCAGTATTTT
TRBJ1-6 | NA | TRBV10-3 | few | CAIRIGDTPNSPLHF | TGTGCCATCAGGATAGGGGACACGCCGAATTCACCCCTCCACTTT
TRBJ1-5 | NA | TRBV7-9 | NA | CASSLGGLNPQHF | TGTGCCAGCAGCTTAGGAGGCCTAAACCCCCAGCATTTT
TRBJ1-3 | NA | TRBV19 | few | CASSMGHINSGNTIYF | TGTGCCAGTAGTATGGGACACATAAACTCTGGAAACACCATATATTTT
TRBJ2-6 | NA | TRBV27 | NA | CASSRGQYGANVLTF | TGTGCCAGCAGTCGCGGACAGTATGGGGCCAACGTCCTGACTTTC
TRBJ2-6 | NA | TRBV29-1 | many | CSVASSGANVLTF | TGCAGCGTTGCTAGCTCTGGGGCCAACGTCCTGACTTTC
TRBJ1-4 | TRBD1 | TRBV5-6 | few | CASSLSPTGRNEKLFF | TGTGCCAGCAGCTTGTCCCCGACAGGGAGAAATGAAAAACTGTTTTTT
TRBJ1-1 | NA | TRBV28 | NA | CASSPPRQVTGAFF | TGTGCCAGCAGTCCACCTCGACAGGTAACGGGGGCTTTCTTT
TRBJ2-3 | NA | TRBV4-2 | few | CASSQDNQKGPVQDTQYF | TGTGCCAGCAGCCAAGATAATCAGAAGGGGCCTGTCCAAGATACGCAGTATTTT
TRBJ1-2 | TRBD1 | TRBV7-2 | many | CASSAKGQGYGYTF | TGTGCCAGCAGCGCTAAGGGACAGGGCTATGGCTACACCTTC
TRBJ1-1 | NA | TRBV6-5 | NA | CASYLNTEAFF | TGTGCCAGCTATTTGAACACTGAAGCTTTCTTT
TRBJ1-1 | NA | TRBV5-1 | NA | CASQGTAGANTEAFF | TGCGCCAGCCAAGGAACGGCAGGGGCGAACACTGAAGCTTTCTTT
TRBJ2-5 | NA | TRBV27 | NA | CASSKLRSQETQYF | TGTGCCAGCAGTAAACTCAGGTCTCAAGAGACCCAGTACTTC
TRBJ2-3 | NA | TRBV7-9 | NA | CASSLLAGGTDTQYF | TGTGCCAGCAGCTTATTGGCAGGCGGCACAGATACGCAGTATTTT
TRBJ1-3 | NA | TRBV30 | NA | CAWSPDSGNTIYF | TGTGCCTGGAGTCCTGACTCTGGAAACACCATATATTTT
TRBJ2-1 | NA | TRBV5-4 | NA | CASSLAWQRYNEQFF | TGTGCCAGCAGCTTGGCCTGGCAGCGCTACAATGAGCAGTTCTTC
TRBJ2-7 | NA | TRBV23-1 | NA | CASSLGGYYEQYF | TGCGCCAGCAGTCTTGGGGGTTACTACGAGCAGTACTTC
TRBJ2-5 | NA | TRBV7-2 | NA | CASSLGTQAPAETQYF | TGTGCCAGCAGCTTAGGCACACAGGCCCCGGCGGAGACCCAGTACTTC
TRBJ2-6 | TRBD1 | TRBV19 | few | CASRGTGRVSGANVLTF | TGTGCCAGTAGAGGGACAGGGAGAGTCTCTGGGGCCAACGTCCTGACTTTC
TRBJ2-2 | NA | TRBV5-1 | NA | CASSFNSFNTGELFF | TGCGCCAGCAGCTTTAACAGTTTTAACACCGGGGAGCTGTTTTTT
TRBJ2-1 | TRBD2 | TRBV2 | few | CASSVYGLAYNEQFF | TGTGCCAGCAGTGTGTATGGACTAGCATACAATGAGCAGTTCTTC
TRBJ2-7 | NA | TRBV18 | NA | CASSPQSLDGGGEQYF | TGTGCCAGCTCACCACAATCATTGGACGGGGGTGGGGAGCAGTACTTC
TRBJ2-3 | TRBD2 | TRBV7-9 | many | CASSAELAGTDTQYF | TGTGCCAGCAGCGCGGAACTAGCGGGCACAGATACGCAGTATTTT
TRBJ2-4 | TRBD2 | TRBV4-1 | few | CASSQVLAGVPKNIQYF | TGCGCCAGCAGCCAAGTACTAGCGGGGGTCCCCAAAAACATTCAGTACTTC
TRBJ1-1 | NA | TRBV18 | NA | CASSRQNTEAFF | TGTGCCAGCTCACGACAGAACACTGAAGCTTTCTTT
TRBJ2-3 | TRBD2 | TRBV18 | NA | CASSPVRAGGPADTQYF | TGTGCCAGCTCACCCGTGCGAGCGGGGGGGCCCGCAGATACGCAGTATTTT
TRBJ2-5 | TRBD1 | TRBV6-1 | NA | CASINPGGQETQYF | TGTGCCAGCATAAACCCAGGGGGTCAAGAGACCCAGTACTTC
TRBJ1-2 | NA | TRBV5-1 | few | CASSLGQPQNSYGYTF | TGCGCCAGCAGCTTGGGACAGCCCCAGAATTCCTATGGCTACACCTTC
TRBJ1-3 | TRBD1 | TRBV29-1 | NA | CSVGDRVAGNTIYF | TGCAGCGTTGGGGACAGGGTTGCTGGAAACACCATATATTTT
TRBJ1-1 | NA | TRBV27 | few | CASSLGSSNTEAFF | TGTGCCAGCAGTTTAGGGTCCTCGAACACTGAAGCTTTCTTT
TRBJ1-1 | NA | TRBV2 | NA | CASSAQRNTEAFF | TGTGCCAGCAGTGCACAAAGAAACACTGAAGCTTTCTTT
TRBJ1-2 | TRBD1 | TRBV30 | few | CAWSVFPLQGVNGYTF | TGTGCCTGGAGTGTATTCCCCCTCCAGGGGGTAAATGGCTACACCTTC
TRBJ1-2 | TRBD1 | TRBV4-3 | NA | CASSQQTGEGGYTF | TGCGCCAGCAGCCAGCAGACAGGGGAAGGCGGCTACACCTTC
TRBJ2-1 | TRBD2 | TRBV27 | few | CASSLFAGVYNEQFF | TGTGCCAGCAGTTTATTTGCGGGGGTTTACAATGAGCAGTTCTTC
TRBJ2-7 | NA | TRBV4-3 | few | CASSQELGREQYF | TGCGCCAGCAGCCAAGAATTGGGGCGGGAGCAGTACTTC
TRBJ2-5 | NA | TRBV2 | few | CASSGYLGETQYF | TGTGCCAGCAGTGGGTATCTGGGAGAGACCCAGTACTTC
TRBJ1-1 | TRBD1 | TRBV2 | many | CASRFQGDTEAFF | TGTGCCAGCAGATTCCAGGGGGACACTGAAGCTTTCTTT
TRBJ2-2 | TRBD2 | TRBV6-1 | few | CASSSYGGETGELFF | TGTGCCAGCAGTTCCTATGGGGGGGAAACCGGGGAGCTGTTTTTT
TRBJ1-2 | TRBD1 | TRBV18 | few | CASSPDEQGPGGGFNGYTF | TGTGCCAGCTCACCGGACGAACAGGGGCCCGGCGGGGGTTTTAACGGCTACACCTTC
TRBJ1-1 | NA | TRBV6-6 | NA | CASSPAGQTEAFF | TGTGCCAGCAGCCCGGCGGGGCAAACTGAAGCTTTCTTT